Listed below are T cell receptor beta chains from one sample, sequenced in a study of blood T cell repertoires in COVID-19. Some clones are missing from TCRdb's copy, which holds only in-frame ones; the method was immunoSEQ multiplex PCR. The repertoire consists of tens of thousands of clones, with 84% occurring once and the leading ten covering roughly 3.5%. The sample comprised peripheral blood. These receptors all stem from a man between 50 and 59 years old with acute or convalescent COVID-19. Both conserved end residues are part of each CDR3. A D gene is named only where the DNA matches it firmly. The size of a clone is reported for some rows only, either as once, few or many, or as a class for expanded clones.

d_gene,j_gene,v_gene,abundance,CDR3nt,CDR3aa
-,TRBJ2-2,TRBV19,-,TGTGCCAGTAAGGTCCCGACAGGCGGTAGAAACACCGGGGAGCTGTTTTTT,CASKVPTGGRNTGELFF
TRBD1,TRBJ1-4,TRBV7-2,-,TGTGCCAGCAGCCCGGACAGGAATGAAAAACTGTTTTTT,CASSPDRNEKLFF
TRBD1,TRBJ1-1,TRBV18,-,TGTGCCAGCTCACCACCAAGACAGGGAAACACTGAAGCTTTCTTT,CASSPPRQGNTEAFF
-,TRBJ2-1,TRBV4-1,once,TGCGCCAGCAGCCAAGTCGGTGGGCGGGACGGTAATGAGCAGTTCTTC,CASSQVGGRDGNEQFF
TRBD2,TRBJ2-7,TRBV7-9,-,TGTGCCAGCAGCTTATATGGGGGGGACTACGAGCAGTACTTC,CASSLYGGDYEQYF
-,TRBJ1-2,TRBV3-1/TRBV3-2,few,TGTGCCAGCAGCCAACTGGGGGCGCTTTTTGGCTACACCTTC,CASSQLGALFGYTF
TRBD1,TRBJ2-3,TRBV6-2/TRBV6-3,few,TGTGCCAGCAGTACCCGGACAGGGGGCGTCACAGATACGCAGTATTTT,CASSTRTGGVTDTQYF
-,TRBJ1-2,TRBV14,-,TGTGCCAGCAGCCAAGATGTCAGCTATGGCTACACCTTC,CASSQDVSYGYTF
-,TRBJ1-2,TRBV9,-,TGTGCCAGCAGCGTAGCCAGCGGGGGGAATTATGGCTACACCTTC,CASSVASGGNYGYTF
-,TRBJ2-1,TRBV7-9,-,TGTGCCAGCAGCTTAGCAGGGACGACAGCGGGACAATCCTACAATGAGCAGTTCTTC,CASSLAGTTAGQSYNEQFF
TRBD1,TRBJ2-7,TRBV7-2,-,TGTGCCAGCAGCCACCGACAGGGTGAATACGAGCAGTACTTC,CASSHRQGEYEQYF
TRBD1,TRBJ2-7,TRBV27,-,TGTGCCAGCACCCCCCGACAGGGGGGAATGTACGAGCAGTACTTC,CASTPRQGGMYEQYF
TRBD2,TRBJ2-1,TRBV5-1,-,TGCGCCAGCAGCGCCTCTAGCGGGTCCTACAATGAGCAGTTCTTC,CASSASSGSYNEQFF
TRBD1,TRBJ1-2,TRBV24-1,-,TGTGCCACCAGTGATTTCGCCCAGGACAGGGGACTCTATGGCTACACCTTC,CATSDFAQDRGLYGYTF
TRBD1,TRBJ1-3,TRBV7-9,-,TGTGCCAGCAGCTTAAACCTGGACAGGGTGATTTCTGGAAACACCATATATTTT,CASSLNLDRVISGNTIYF
-,TRBJ2-7,TRBV10-3,-,TGTGCCATCAGTGACAAGAGCTCCTACGAGCAGTACTTC,CAISDKSSYEQYF
-,TRBJ2-5,TRBV18,-,TGTGCCAGCTCACCACCTAGTCTTAGTGAAGAGACCCAGTACTTC,CASSPPSLSEETQYF
-,TRBJ1-3,TRBV4-1,-,TGCGCCAGCAGCCAAGGCGGCAGGGGTTCTGGAAACACCATATATTTT,CASSQGGRGSGNTIYF
-,TRBJ2-7,TRBV15,-,TGTGCCACCAGCAGAGATACCAGCTACGAGCAGTACTTC,CATSRDTSYEQYF
-,TRBJ2-7,TRBV11-2,-,TGTGCCAGCAGCTCCAGGGTTTCCTACGAGCAGTACTTC,CASSSRVSYEQYF
-,TRBJ1-1,TRBV7-3,-,TGTGCCAGCAGCAAACTAAGAGGGACTGAAGCTTTCTTT,CASSKLRGTEAFF
-,TRBJ2-1,TRBV11-2,-,TGTGCCAGCAGTCTCTTCGGGGCCCAGGGGGGATATGAGCAGTTCTTC,CASSLFGAQGGYEQFF
TRBD2,TRBJ2-5,TRBV7-2,-,TGTGCCAGCAGCTTAGTTGCTAGCGGGGGGCGGGAGACCCAGTACTTC,CASSLVASGGRETQYF
-,TRBJ1-5,TRBV6-2/TRBV6-3,-,TGTGCCAGCAGTTACTCGCCACAGGGAGGCAATCAGCCCCAGCATTTT,CASSYSPQGGNQPQHF
-,TRBJ1-1,TRBV18,-,TGTGCCAGCTCACCCTCAACAGGCGTGAACACTGAAGCTTTCTTT,CASSPSTGVNTEAFF